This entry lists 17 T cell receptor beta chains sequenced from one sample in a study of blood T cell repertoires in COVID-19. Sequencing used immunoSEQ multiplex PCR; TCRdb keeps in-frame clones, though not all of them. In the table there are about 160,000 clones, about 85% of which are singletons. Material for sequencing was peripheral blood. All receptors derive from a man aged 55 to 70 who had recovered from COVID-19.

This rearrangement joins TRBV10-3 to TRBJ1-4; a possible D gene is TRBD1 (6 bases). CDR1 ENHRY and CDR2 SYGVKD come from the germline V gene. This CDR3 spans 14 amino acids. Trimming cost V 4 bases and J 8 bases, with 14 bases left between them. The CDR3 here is CAISAEQGEEKLFF. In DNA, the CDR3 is TGTGCCATCAGTGCAGAACAGGGCGAGGAAAAACTGTTTTTT.

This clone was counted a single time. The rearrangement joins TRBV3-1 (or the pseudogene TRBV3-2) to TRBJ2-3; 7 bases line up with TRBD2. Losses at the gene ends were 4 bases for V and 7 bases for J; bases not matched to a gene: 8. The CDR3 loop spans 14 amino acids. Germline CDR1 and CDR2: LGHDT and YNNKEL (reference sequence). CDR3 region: CASSPATSTNTQYF. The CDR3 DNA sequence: TGTGCCAGCAGCCCTGCGACTAGCACGAATACGCAGTATTTT.

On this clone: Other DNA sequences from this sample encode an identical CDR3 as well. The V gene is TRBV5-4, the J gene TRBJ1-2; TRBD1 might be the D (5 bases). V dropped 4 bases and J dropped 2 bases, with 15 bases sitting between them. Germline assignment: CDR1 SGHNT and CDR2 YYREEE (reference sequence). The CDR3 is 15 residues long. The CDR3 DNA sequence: TGTGCCAGCAGCCCACCTCCTCAGGGAAACTATGGCTACACCTTC. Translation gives CASSPPPQGNYGYTF.

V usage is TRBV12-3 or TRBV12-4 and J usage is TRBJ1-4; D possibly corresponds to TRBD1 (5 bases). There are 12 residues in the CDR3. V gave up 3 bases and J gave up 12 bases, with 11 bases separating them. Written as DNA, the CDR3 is TGTGCCAGCAGTTTGGGGGGTGTAGAACTGTTTTTT. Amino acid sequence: CASSLGGVELFF.

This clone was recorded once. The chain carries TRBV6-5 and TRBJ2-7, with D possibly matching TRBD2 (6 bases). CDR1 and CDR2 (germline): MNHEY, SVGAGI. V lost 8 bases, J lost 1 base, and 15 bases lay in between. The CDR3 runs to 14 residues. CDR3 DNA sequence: TGTGCCAGCCTCCGGGACGGGGGTTCCTACGAGCAGTACTTC. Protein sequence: CASLRDGGSYEQYF.

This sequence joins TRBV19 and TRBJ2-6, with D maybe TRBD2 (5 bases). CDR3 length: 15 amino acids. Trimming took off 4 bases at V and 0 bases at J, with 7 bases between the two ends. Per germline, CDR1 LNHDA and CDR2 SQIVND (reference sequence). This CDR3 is CASSTTSSGANVLTF. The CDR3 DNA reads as TGTGCCAGTAGTACCACTAGCTCTGGGGCCAACGTCCTGACTTTC.

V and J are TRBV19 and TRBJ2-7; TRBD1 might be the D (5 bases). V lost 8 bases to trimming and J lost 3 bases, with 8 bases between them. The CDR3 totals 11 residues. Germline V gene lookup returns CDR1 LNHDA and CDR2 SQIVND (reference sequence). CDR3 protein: CASRQGYEQYF. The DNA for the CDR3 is TGTGCCAGTCGTCAGGGCTACGAGCAGTACTTC.

CDR3 nucleotides: TGTGCCAGTTCCCCGGGGGTCGGCACAGATACGCAGTATTTT. It encodes CASSPGVGTDTQYF. This rearrangement joins TRBV19 to TRBJ2-3; a possible D gene is TRBD2 (6 bases). Germline V CDR1 and CDR2: LNHDA, SQIVND (reference sequence). Trimming removed 8 bases from V and 1 base from J, with 13 bases in between. The CDR3 consists of 14 residues.

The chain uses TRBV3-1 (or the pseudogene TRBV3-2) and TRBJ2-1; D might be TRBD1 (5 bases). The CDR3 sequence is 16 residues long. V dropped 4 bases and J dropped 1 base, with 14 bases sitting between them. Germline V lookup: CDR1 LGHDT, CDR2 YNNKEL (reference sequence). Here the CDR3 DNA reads TGTGCCAGCAGCCCAAACAGGTTAAGGTCCTACAATGAGCAGTTCTTC. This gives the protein CASSPNRLRSYNEQFF.

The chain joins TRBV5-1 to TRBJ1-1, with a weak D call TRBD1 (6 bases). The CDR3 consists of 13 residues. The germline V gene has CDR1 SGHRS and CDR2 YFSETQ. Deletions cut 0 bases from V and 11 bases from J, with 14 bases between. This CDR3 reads CASSLGLGADAFF. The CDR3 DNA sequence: TGCGCCAGCAGCTTGGGTCTGGGGGCCGACGCTTTCTTT.

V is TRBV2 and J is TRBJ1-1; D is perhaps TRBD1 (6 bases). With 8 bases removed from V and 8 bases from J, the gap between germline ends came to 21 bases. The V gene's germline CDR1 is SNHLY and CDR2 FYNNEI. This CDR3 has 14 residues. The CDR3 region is CASLPGHGGQEAFF. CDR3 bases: TGTGCCAGCCTACCCGGCCACGGGGGGCAGGAAGCTTTCTTT.

The DNA of the CDR3 is TGCAGTGCTAGTGGACAGGGAGATTGGAGCAATCAGCCCCAGCATTTT. This sequence encodes CSASGQGDWSNQPQHF. The gene calls are TRBV20-1 and TRBJ1-5; TRBD1 matches 8 bases. This CDR3 has 16 residues. V was pared by 3 bases and J by 1 base, with 8 bases of the junction left unmatched. Germline V gene sequence: CDR1 DFQATT, CDR2 SNEGSKA (reference sequence).

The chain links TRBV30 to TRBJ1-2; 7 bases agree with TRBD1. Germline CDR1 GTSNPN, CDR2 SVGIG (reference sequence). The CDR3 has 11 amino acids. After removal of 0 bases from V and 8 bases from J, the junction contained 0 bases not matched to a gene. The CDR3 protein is CAWSVGGGYTF. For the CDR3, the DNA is TGTGCCTGGAGTGTAGGGGGCGGCTACACCTTC.

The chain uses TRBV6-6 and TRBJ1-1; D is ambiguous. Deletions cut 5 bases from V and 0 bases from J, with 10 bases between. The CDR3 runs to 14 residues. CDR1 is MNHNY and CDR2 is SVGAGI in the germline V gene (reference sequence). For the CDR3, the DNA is TGTGCCAGCAGTCCTACCTCGGTGAACACTGAAGCTTTCTTT. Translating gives CASSPTSVNTEAFF.

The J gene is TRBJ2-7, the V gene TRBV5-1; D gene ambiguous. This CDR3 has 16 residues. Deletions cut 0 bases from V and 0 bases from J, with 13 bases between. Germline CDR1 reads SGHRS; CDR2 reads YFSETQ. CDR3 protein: CASSLGDTFSSYEQYF. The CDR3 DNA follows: TGCGCCAGCAGCTTGGGTGACACGTTCAGCTCCTACGAGCAGTACTTC.

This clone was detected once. CDR3 protein: CAISGQGTEAFF. In DNA form, the CDR3 reads TGTGCCATCAGTGGACAGGGCACTGAAGCTTTCTTT. V and J are TRBV10-3 and TRBJ1-1; TRBD1 agrees at 7 bases. V lost 4 bases and J lost 4; bases outside the gene matches: 0. Germline V lookup: CDR1 ENHRY, CDR2 SYGVKD. This CDR3 region has 12 residues.

The CDR3 region has the DNA TGTGCCAGTAACAACCGACAGGTTTATAGCAATCAGCCCCAGCATTTT. This sequence encodes CASNNRQVYSNQPQHF. The rearrangement uses TRBV19 and TRBJ1-5, with D possibly matching TRBD1 (6 bases). This CDR3 has 16 residues. V lost 7 bases and J lost 0, with 16 bases in between. Germline loops: CDR1 LNHDA, CDR2 SQIVND (reference sequence).